Below, one T cell receptor (beta chain) is given with its context. Seattle patients were enrolled during active infection and followed longitudinally. Germline-derived CDR1 and CDR2 are SGDLS and YYNGEE. This CDR3 spans 14 amino acids. V was shortened by 5 bases and J by 3 bases, with 12 bases between the two germline ends. Per the original methods: Nucleated cell number was recorded as an estimate derived from reference gene primer amplification. Only in-frame clones appear in the TCRdb table, and some are missing; sequencing was by immunoSEQ multiplex PCR. Clone size and V and J calls were adopted from that table, with D and trimming inferred from the DNA. Of hundreds of thousands of clones listed, roughly 86% are singletons. This sample is part of a study of blood T cell repertoires in COVID-19. Study as a whole: Samples representing acute and convalescent COVID-19 were sourced from the United States, Italy and Spain. T cells, B-cell-depleted T cells, or PBMCs provided the cDNA or gDNA that served as material.

The sample comprised peripheral blood. The chain recombines TRBV9 with TRBJ1-5; a weak D match, TRBD1 (6 bases). This receptor was obtained from an older woman with COVID-19, enrolled during active disease. CDR3 in amino acids: CASSEQGANQPQHF. The CDR3 DNA follows: TGTGCCAGCAGTGAACAGGGAGCCAATCAGCCCCAGCATTTT.